Listed here is a single TCR beta chain. These data originate in a study of shared clonotypes between healthy human individuals. This table comes from immunoSEQ multiplex PCR, and its TCRdb copy is limited to in-frame clones, with some not included. The sample consists of 500,000 or so clones, approximately 95% of them appearing once. V shed 2 bases and J shed 4 bases, with 3 bases lying between them. CDR1 and CDR2 (germline): WNHNN, SYGVQD (reference sequence). The CDR3 length is 12 residues. Sequenced: naive CD4+ T cells sorted from blood. Subset defined: CD45RA+ positively selected. The sequence was obtained from a woman aged 30 to 39 in good health. The V gene is TRBV10-1, the J gene TRBJ1-5; D gene ambiguous. The CDR3 bases are TGCGCCAGCAGTGAGGCAAATCAGCCCCAGCATTTT. Protein product: CASSEANQPQHF.